A single T cell receptor (beta chain) is shown here with its context. Its recognized antigen is unknown. Base quality data are lacking; no much larger clone is found one base away. The method behind the library was multiplex PCR. Sequenced on an Illumina HiSeq 4000. CDR3 regions were amplified by Arm-PCR with iRepertoire HTBI primers to construct TCR beta libraries. Gel purification was performed on PCR products prior to sequencing. Under the source paper's analysis protocol: Gene usage analysis of CDR3 amino acid clonotypes used the 55 to 80 TRBV and 12 to 15 TRBJ segments found across samples. COPE and FqMerger were used to merge filtered high-quality paired reads into contigs. BLAST was used to align contigs to IMGT TRBV, TRBD and TRBJ reference genes, with CDR3 defined following IMGT. Any clonotype with a frequency above 0.1% was counted as a highly expanded clone. Shannon entropy was used to measure repertoire diversity, and the Gini coefficient was used to measure V-J evenness. A clonotype found in more than one individual was treated as public. The raw public reads went through TCRdb reprocessing: fastp at Q25, MiXCR clone calling, in-frame beta chains kept. Duplicate CDR3 protein sequences are folded into a single record with the most common DNA and genes. Here the V and J calls rest on TCRdb's processing, not on the authors' analysis. The table for this sample lists 510,000 or so distinct CDR3 sequences; 12% of them were counted only once. The ten biggest clones cover 8% to 10% of the sample.

The data were obtained in a study of regulatory T cells in long-lasting Graves disease (dated by TCRdb to the early 2020s). As for the study more broadly: Newly diagnosed Graves' disease patients had taken antithyroid drugs for less than 3 months. Peripheral blood TCR sequencing and RNA sequencing compared persistent Graves' disease patients with newly diagnosed Graves' disease patients. The study was conducted in China and was registered as a clinical trial. A total of 33 samples were covered by TCR sequencing, comprising some 13 persistent and around 20 newly diagnosed Graves' disease patients.

The time point label, read with the paper, signifies: newly diagnosed GD, antithyroid drugs for less than 3 months. RNA was extracted from PBMCs in TRIzol for both TCR sequencing and RNA sequencing. The diagnosis of Graves' disease followed American Thyroid Association guidelines. Patients for the study were recruited at an endocrinology department in Xi'an, China. From each patient, 8 to 10 milliliters of peripheral blood was collected into an EDTA anticoagulant tube. Ficoll Paque Plus density gradient separation was used to isolate PBMCs, and no further T cell sorting was done. An Agilent 2100 Bioanalyzer and agarose gel were used to check RNA quality, while a NanoDrop 2000 measured RNA concentration. V is clipped by 1 base and J by 4 bases, and the sequence between their germline boundaries is 14 bases long. CDR1 and CDR2, looked up from the germline V gene (reference sequence), are GTSNPN and SVGIG. The CDR3 numbers 15 residues from cysteine through phenylalanine. The entry retains the CDR3 DNA only, 45 bases that are in frame from base 1.

What the work shows at the level of the full study, not this receptor alone: Preferential use of TRBV28, TRBJ1-2 and TRBJ2-5 was observed in persistent disease, whereas TRBV20-1 and TRBJ2-1 were favored in newly diagnosed disease. Persistent patients shared more public clonotypes among themselves (around 3,000) than newly diagnosed patients did (over 900). Because the primary lesion, thyroid tissue, could not be accessed, the study looked at peripheral blood alone. Compared with newly diagnosed patients, patients with persistent Graves' disease had lower TCR Shannon entropy and fewer highly expanded clones, which suggests clonal expansion. The small sample size was acknowledged by the authors as a limitation that may reduce accuracy. Sequencing and analysis were restricted to the TCR beta chain.

This sample was also put to use in a study of T cells in Graves' hyperthyroidism and ophthalmopathy. The second publication reports: Stable Graves' hyperthyroidism was defined as no progression to ophthalmopathy during 18 months of follow-up. Hyperthyroidism patients were newly diagnosed, with disease duration under 2 months, and aged 18 to 65 years. Patients with uncontrolled infections, other autoimmune diseases, pregnancy or lactation were excluded. Diagnoses were based on clinical symptoms, serum thyroxine and TRAb, thyroid ultrasound and orbital computed tomography. The TCR CDR3 was subjected to a first round of RT-PCR using the HTBI primer set and the Qiagen OneStep RT-PCR kit. Blood samples also contained most of the expanded thyroid clonotypes (frequency above 0.001), which suggests that blood repertoires may reflect thyroid immune responses. A model built on a 13 V-J signature distinguished ophthalmopathy from stable hyperthyroidism, reaching 85% to 90% sensitivity and 81.08% specificity in cross-validation and 80%/75% in testing. In validation, the model predicted progression to ophthalmopathy with around 71% sensitivity and 72.22% specificity, a median of 6.5 months before onset. To identify TCR V-J signatures that set the groups apart, the researchers used a discovery cohort of 100 patients, made up of 40 to 45 with Graves' ophthalmopathy and 57 with stable Graves' hyperthyroidism. An independent validation cohort of 18 to 20 hyperthyroidism patients and 17 patients who later progressed to ophthalmopathy tested prospective prediction of ophthalmopathy. The roughly 90 discovery patients were divided at random into training and test sets in a 7:3 ratio. Thyroid tissue and blood T-cell repertoires from six Graves' hyperthyroidism patients were also compared in the study. Following sampling, methimazole starting at 30 mg daily was given to hyperthyroidism patients, and high-dose intravenous methylprednisolone was given to ophthalmopathy patients. Libraries were constructed in a second round of multiplex PCR, after which size selection and purification were performed. Libraries were sequenced paired-end with 100 bp reads on an Illumina HiSeq2000. SOAPnuke was used to process the raw data, with reads discarded if the reads contained adapters or uncalled bases, had a mean Phred below 15, or lacked an exact constant-primer or identifier match. High-quality paired reads were merged using COPE v1.2.5, and each unique nucleotide sequence was defined as a clonotype. Clonotypes were aligned to IMGT TRBV, TRBD and TRBJ reference segments using MiTCR v1.1. Analysis was restricted to V-J combinations with a frequency above 0.0001, which covered approximately 99% of repertoires. The TCS score was defined as the ratio of F50 (clonal expansion) to E x V (chaos), calculated using BLOSUM62-based TCRdist between CDR3 peptides within each V-J. Welch's t-statistics and random forest reduced around 510 V-J features to 10 to 15, which were used in a naive Bayes classifier (R e1071). No statistical method was used to fix the sample size in advance, and group allocation was not hidden from the investigators. The paper describes TCR Vbeta CDR3 sequencing of about 140 peripheral blood samples, made up of 43 ophthalmopathy patients, 70 to 75 hyperthyroidism patients and 17 progressor patients.

The sequenced sample was peripheral blood mononuclear cells (PBMCs), obtained at new diagnosis, from a patient treated with antithyroid drugs. This chain joins TRBV30 to TRBJ1-5; D gene: possibly TRBD1, on 5 matching bases. The sequence came from a woman aged 25 to 39 with Graves disease. Donor details come from another sample of the same person, matched by shared clones. CDR3 region: CAWSAGVQGNQPQHF. The DNA sequence follows: TGTGCCTGGAGTGCCGGGGTGCAGGGAAATCAGCCCCAGCATTTT.